This TCR beta chain was recorded in a study of shared clonotypes between healthy human individuals. As for the study in general: The people who gave samples were a couple of women and a few men aged 18 to 49.

A remark on this clone: No antigen is known for it.

V was pared by 1 base and J by 1 base, with 14 bases between. Germline V gives CDR1 KGHSH, CDR2 LQKENI. This CDR3 comprises 17 residues. Overall study results and limits: Blood was the only sampled material, and tissue repertoires likely differ. Non-shared clonotypes were found to have lower generation probabilities than the clonotypes that were shared by all four of the sorted-subset donors.

TCRdb's copy holds only in-frame clones and misses some; the assay was immunoSEQ multiplex PCR. Of a few hundred thousand clones detected, approximately 70% appear once; the ten largest clones hold approximately 10%. Sequencing used memory CD4+ T cells sorted from blood. Subset reported: CD45RA-negative fraction. The sequence derives from a man aged 25 to 45 in good health. V and J are TRBV18 and TRBJ1-3, with D possibly matching TRBD1 (5 bases). The CDR3: CASSPLGTAPSGNTIYF. CDR3 DNA: TGTGCCAGCTCACCACTCGGGACGGCCCCTTCTGGAAACACCATATATTTT.